This T cell receptor beta chain was identified during a study of blood T cell repertoires in COVID-19 (dated by TCRdb to about 2020). Describing the broader study: Samples from collaborators originated in the United States, Italy and Spain and spanned both the acute and convalescent phases of COVID-19. A de-identified subject ID, COVID-19 status, age in years and sex were almost always included in the sample metadata. Samples were obtained from the ongoing ImmuneRACE study (first 160 participants) and from some 1,300 subjects provided by 6 global collaborators. Where available, HLA class I and class II types were taken from metadata supplied by the sample provider and were not determined by assay-based typing. The repertoires were released in a freely available public database meant as a resource for research on the immune response to SARS-CoV-2. The material from the prospective study consisted of cDNA or gDNA derived from T cells, B-cell-depleted T cells, or PBMCs. The dataset comprised deeply sampled blood TCRbeta repertoires from subjects exposed to, actively infected with, or recovered from COVID-19. What the study reported, not specific to this receptor: The quantity of clinical and demographic metadata differed by source and by participant and was supplied without curation.

On this clone itself: Its antigen remains unidentified. Nothing much larger sits one base from this clone, and base qualities are not available.

TCRbeta CDR3 regions were amplified from genomic DNA by means of the immunoSEQ Assay, a bias-controlled multiplex PCR. Turning to the authors' computational methods: The number of nucleated cells in each sample was estimated from the amplification of reference gene primers within the assay. To quantify the absolute abundance of each unique TCRbeta CDR3 rearrangement, sequence reads were collapsed and filtered. For each sample, productive Simpson clonality was calculated as the square root of Simpson's diversity index across productive rearrangements. Drawn from immuneACCESS, this table holds only the in-frame rearrangements with V and J called that TCRdb kept. Clones are partly lost; checked studies trace under half to an unresolved V gene and leave the rest unexplained. D and trimming were read from the DNA, whereas the V and J calls and clone size are those reported in that table. Counted in this sample were about 140,000 clones; approximately 80% of them appeared once. The top ten clones comprise 4.5% of the sample.

Whole blood was collected in K2EDTA tubes by collaborating institutions according to the institutions' own protocols. Collaborator samples were shipped for TCRbeta analysis as frozen whole blood, isolated PBMCs, or DNA extracted from either sample type. As encoded in the germline V gene, CDR1 is MDHEN while CDR2 is SYDVKM. Measured from the cysteine to the phenylalanine, the CDR3 is 15 residues long. This entry keeps only the CDR3 DNA: 45 bases, framed from base 1. Germline trimming amounts to 2 bases on V and 8 bases on J, with 4 as the count of junction bases outside the gene matches. The rearranged segments are TRBV28 and TRBJ1-4; 11 middle bases align to TRBD1. The sequence was obtained from an elderly woman with active or convalescent COVID-19. The sequenced sample was peripheral blood. The DNA sequence is TGTGCCAGCAGTTTAGTTGGGACAGGGGGAGAAAAACTGTTTTTT. This is translated as CASSLVGTGGEKLFF.